What follows is one T cell receptor (beta chain) and its context. These data belong to a study of blood T cell repertoires in COVID-19. The wider study: Researchers got acute and convalescent COVID-19 samples from the United States, Italy and Spain.

Original analysis: Amplification of reference gene primers provided the estimated nucleated cell counts. Profiled with immunoSEQ multiplex PCR; TCRdb holds only in-frame clones, not every one. D and trimming come from the DNA, and the V and J calls and clone size come from that table. The sample shows over 250,000 clones, more than 90% of them seen only once. The sequence was collected from a man in his sixties who had recovered from COVID-19. The sequenced material came from PBMCs or T cells enriched from blood (not recorded which).

CDR3 sequence reads: CASSLDGQASDTQYF. For the CDR3, the DNA is TGCGCCAGCAGCCTGGACGGCCAGGCCTCAGATACGCAGTATTTT. The gene calls are TRBV5-1 and TRBJ2-3; no definite D call. Trimming left V 4 bases short and J 4 bases short, with 16 bases between. The germline V gene encodes CDR1 SGHRS and CDR2 YFSETQ. The CDR3 length is 15 residues.